This entry features one TCR beta chain sequence. With 0 bases removed from V and 4 bases from J, the gap between germline ends came to 10 bases. Germline V gives CDR1 KGHSH, CDR2 LQKENI. The CDR3 covers 15 residues. TCRdb recomputed clones from the PCR reads via MiXCR. The profile shows some 17,000 clones, 27% of them singletons. Each patient came to thyroid surgery without any prior treatment (of any kind). The entry originates in a study of metastatic and nonmetastatic thyroid tumors. Background on the study: Peripheral blood and tumor or nodule samples from malignant and benign thyroid patients were compared.

Sequences were obtained from adjacent normal tissue. The clonotype originates from a female donor with papillary thyroid cancer or a benign thyroid nodule (not recorded which). Some clones in this sample may be carry-over from other donors' samples. This chain links TRBV18 with TRBJ1-3, with a weak D call TRBD1 (5 bases). CDR3 loop: CASSPPLTAGNTIYF. The CDR3 bases are TGTGCCAGCTCACCACCCCTGACAGCCGGAAACACCATATATTTT.